What follows describes a single T cell receptor (beta chain). The CDR3 contains 14 residues. Trimming at V came to 6 bases and at J to 5 bases, leaving 5 bases not matched to a gene. Germline CDR1 is SNHLY and CDR2 is FYNNEI. This sample was included in a study of CD8+CD57+ T cells in acquired aplastic anemia. Genomic DNA, serving as template, underwent TCR beta VDJ and CDR3 profiling. In TCRdb, the reads were re-called with MiXCR into one record per CDR3 protein. The sample lists tens of thousands of distinct CDR3 sequences; under 50% were seen once. Sequencing used sorted CD4+, CD8+, or CD8+CD57+ T cells (not recorded which) from PBMCs. The chain joins TRBV2 to TRBJ1-2; 11 nucleotides align to TRBD1. The receptor was derived from a human donor in good health, serving as a control. The CDR3 nucleotides are TGTGCCAGCAGGGACAGGGGGCGCTTATATGGCTACACCTTC. Translation: CASRDRGRLYGYTF.